One and the same sample provided the 25 T cell receptor beta chains below, sequenced in a study of blood T cell repertoires in COVID-19. The method was immunoSEQ multiplex PCR; TCRdb's version includes in-frame clones alone and lacks a portion of them. The sample records approximately 230,000 clones, approximately 80% being singletons. Input material: PBMCs or T cells enriched from blood (not recorded which). These receptors were collected from a man aged 40-50 years who had recovered from COVID-19.

This chain uses TRBV5-1 with TRBJ2-7; TRBD1 is a possible D gene (5 bases). V was cut by 4 bases and J by 2 bases, with 13 bases left in between. The CDR3 runs to 14 residues. CDR1 and CDR2 (germline): SGHRS, YFSETQ. The CDR3 reads CASSPYQGTYEQYF. Here the CDR3 DNA reads TGCGCCAGCAGCCCCTATCAGGGCACCTACGAGCAGTACTTC.

V gene TRBV27 combines with J gene TRBJ2-1, with 12 bases fitting TRBD1. The CDR3 runs 13 residues. In germline, CDR1 is MNHEY, CDR2 SMNVEV (reference sequence). V shed 4 bases and J 9 bases; nucleotides not matched to a gene: 1. CDR3: CASSWDRGPEQFF. Here the CDR3 DNA reads TGTGCCAGCAGTTGGGACAGGGGGCCTGAGCAGTTCTTC.

This chain links TRBV3-1 (or the pseudogene TRBV3-2) with TRBJ1-4, with 7 bases identical to TRBD1. The length of the CDR3 is 14 residues. The junction had 7 bases not matched to a gene; V was cut back by 6 bases and J by 6 bases. Germline loops: CDR1 LGHDT, CDR2 YNNKEL (reference sequence). This chain's CDR3 is CASRRGRSDEKLFF. Here the CDR3 DNA reads TGTGCCAGCAGGAGGGGGCGGTCGGATGAAAAACTGTTTTTT.

The chain joins TRBV19 to TRBJ1-1, with 9 bases lining up with TRBD1. CDR1 and CDR2 from the germline V gene are LNHDA and SQIVND (reference sequence). CDR3 size: 16 residues. With V trimmed by 5 bases and J by 8 bases, 15 bases remained unmatched. The CDR3 loop reads CASSSRTGASLVEAFF. In nucleotides, the CDR3 is TGTGCCAGTAGTTCCCGGACAGGGGCCAGCTTGGTGGAAGCTTTCTTT.

The rearrangement uses TRBV7-3 and TRBJ2-5, with 15 bases that match TRBD2. The J segment lost 1 base and the V segment lost 5 bases, leaving 5 bases of the junction unmatched. Germline values: CDR1 SGHTA, CDR2 FQGTGA. The CDR3 contains 17 residues. This chain's CDR3 is CASSNGLAGGSQETQYF. The CDR3 coding sequence is TGTGCCAGCAGCAATGGACTAGCGGGGGGGAGCCAAGAGACCCAGTACTTC.

This clone was counted only a few times. The chain recombines TRBV5-6 with TRBJ1-1, with 7 bases fitting TRBD1. The V and J ends lost 5 bases and 11 bases, in that order; junction bases with no gene match: 9. The length of the CDR3 is 12 residues. From germline, CDR1 is SGHDT and CDR2 YYEEEE. In DNA, the CDR3 is TGTGCCAGCAGTCCTCGAACAGGGGATGCTTTCTTT. Translating gives CASSPRTGDAFF.

The count of this clone is one. The V gene is TRBV5-4, the J gene TRBJ2-2; D perhaps matches TRBD2 (7 bases). Trimming removed 4 bases at V and 7 bases at J, with 14 bases between. The germline V gene encodes CDR1 SGHNT and CDR2 YYREEE (reference sequence). The CDR3 has 14 amino acids. In DNA form, the CDR3 reads TGTGCCAGCAGCATACAGGGAGGGGACGGGGAGCTGTTTTTT. Translation gives CASSIQGGDGELFF. Full variable domain (missing parts from reference TRBV5-4 and TRBJ2-2): ETGVTQSPTHLIKTRGQQVTLRCSSQSGHNTVSWYQQALGQGPQFIFQYYREEENGRGNFPPRFSGLQFPNYSSELNVNALELDDSALYLCASSIQGGDGELFFGEGSRLTVL.

CDR3 loop: CASSQAIPGNEQFF. The CDR3 region has the DNA TGTGCCAGCAGCCAGGCTATCCCGGGGAATGAGCAGTTCTTC. The J gene is TRBJ2-1, the V gene TRBV3-1 (or the pseudogene TRBV3-2), with a tentative D call TRBD2 (5 bases). Trimming took off 3 bases at V and 7 bases at J, with 13 bases between the two ends. The CDR3 runs to 14 residues. The germline gives CDR1 LGHDT, CDR2 YNNKEL (reference sequence).

V gene TRBV2 combines with J gene TRBJ1-3; a possible D gene is TRBD1 (5 bases). V shed 1 base and J shed 4 bases, with 14 bases lying between them. Germline lookup yields CDR1 SNHLY and CDR2 FYNNEI. This CDR3 is 16 amino acids long. As DNA, the CDR3 is TGTGCCAGCAGTGAAGGACTTAGGGCAGGGGGAAACACCATATATTTT. Its translation is CASSEGLRAGGNTIYF.

The chain couples TRBV28 to TRBJ1-6; D is unresolved. V gave up 1 base and J gave up 11 bases, with 15 bases separating them. The germline CDR1 and CDR2 sequences are MDHEN and SYDVKM. The CDR3 runs 15 residues. This CDR3 reads CASSLSYAGMAPLHF. CDR3 bases: TGTGCCAGCAGTTTATCTTATGCGGGGATGGCACCCCTCCACTTT.

The chain has TRBV3-1 (or the pseudogene TRBV3-2) and TRBJ2-5; 10 nucleotides align to TRBD2. This CDR3 comprises 15 residues. The germline V gene has CDR1 LGHDT and CDR2 YNNKEL (reference sequence). V trimming: 1 base; J trimming: 3 bases; junction bases outside the gene matches: 2. The CDR3 loop is CASSQGSGGEETQYF. The CDR3 bases are TGTGCCAGCAGCCAAGGCAGCGGGGGGGAAGAGACCCAGTACTTC.

This rearrangement joins TRBV11-2 to TRBJ2-1; 13 nucleotides align to TRBD2. The CDR3 is 16 amino acids. J gave up 4 bases and V 5 bases, and 5 bases lay outside the gene matches. CDR1 SGHAT and CDR2 FQNNGV come from the germline V gene. CDR3 in DNA: TGTGCCAGCAGCCCGGGACTAGCGGGAATTTACAATGAGCAGTTCTTC. Translating gives CASSPGLAGIYNEQFF.

This chain uses TRBV3-1 (or the pseudogene TRBV3-2) with TRBJ1-2; D may be TRBD1 (5 bases). The CDR3 is 16 residues long. Trimming stripped 0 bases from V and 8 bases from J, with 19 bases between. CDR1 LGHDT and CDR2 YNNKEL come from the germline V gene (reference sequence). As DNA, the CDR3 is TGTGCCAGCAGCCAAGACCGTTTATGGCCGGGGGAAGGCTACACCTTC. It yields the protein CASSQDRLWPGEGYTF.

The chain has TRBV19 and TRBJ1-1, with unresolved D. Germline V gives CDR1 LNHDA, CDR2 SQIVND (reference sequence). Trimming left V 3 bases short and J 0 bases short, with 5 bases between. The CDR3 loop spans 13 amino acids. The CDR3 region has the DNA TGTGCCAGTAGTATCAACATGAACACTGAAGCTTTCTTT. Protein sequence: CASSINMNTEAFF.

The chain recombines TRBV6-2 or TRBV6-3 with TRBJ1-3; TRBD1 matches at 9 bases. From germline, CDR1 is MNHEY and CDR2 SVGEGT. The CDR3 contains 16 residues. Germline trimming cut 2 bases from V and 4 bases from J; bases unmatched to any gene: 6. CDR3 region: CASSYAGTGKGNTIYF. The CDR3 region has the DNA TGTGCCAGCAGTTACGCCGGGACAGGGAAAGGAAACACCATATATTTT.

The chain uses TRBV27 and TRBJ1-2; D might be TRBD1 (6 bases). Trimming cost V 2 bases and J 7 bases, with 11 bases left between them. The CDR3 runs to 13 residues. Per germline, CDR1 MNHEY and CDR2 SMNVEV (reference sequence). This chain's CDR3 is CASSLQGWTGYTF. For the CDR3, the DNA is TGTGCCAGCAGTTTACAGGGGTGGACTGGCTACACCTTC.

The chain carries TRBV10-3 and TRBJ1-1; no clear D gene. The V end lost 0 bases, the J end lost 1 base, and 6 bases lay between the germline ends. Per germline, CDR1 ENHRY and CDR2 SYGVKD. The CDR3 is 14 residues long. The CDR3: CAISESWQNTEAFF. CDR3 in DNA: TGTGCCATCAGTGAGTCTTGGCAGAACACTGAAGCTTTCTTT.

The chain joins TRBV2 to TRBJ2-3; a weak D match, TRBD2 (6 bases). CDR3 length: 18 residues. CDR1 and CDR2 (germline): SNHLY, FYNNEI. V was pared by 5 bases and J by 0 bases, with 21 bases between. CDR3 sequence: CASSPAPFDSGSTDTQYF. CDR3 nucleotide sequence: TGTGCCAGCAGTCCCGCCCCTTTTGATAGCGGAAGCACAGATACGCAGTATTTT.

The chain joins TRBV7-9 to TRBJ1-1; D gene unclear. Looked up from germline, CDR1 is SEHNR and CDR2 is FQNEAQ (reference sequence). Trimming took off 2 bases at V and 1 base at J, with 5 bases between the two ends. The CDR3 sequence is 13 residues long. The CDR3 here is CASSLPGNTEAFF. DNA for the CDR3: TGTGCCAGCAGCTTACCAGGGAACACTGAAGCTTTCTTT.

The chain links TRBV7-2 to TRBJ1-4, with 9 bases that match TRBD1. After removal of 3 bases from V and 3 bases from J, the junction contained 2 bases not matched to a gene. Germline lookup yields CDR1 SGHTA and CDR2 FQGNSA. There are 15 residues in the CDR3. The CDR3 loop is CASSFRQGANEKLFF. CDR3 in DNA: TGTGCCAGCAGCTTCAGACAGGGGGCTAATGAAAAACTGTTTTTT.

This clone was recorded once. The chain has TRBV27 and TRBJ2-1, with D uncertain. Looked up from germline, CDR1 is MNHEY and CDR2 is SMNVEV (reference sequence). V was pared by 3 bases and J by 6 bases, with 15 bases between. CDR3 length: 15 amino acids. The CDR3 sequence is CASSFWPPGLNEQFF. The CDR3 DNA follows: TGTGCCAGCAGTTTTTGGCCGCCGGGTCTCAATGAGCAGTTCTTC.

The rearrangement links TRBV18 to TRBJ1-6; the match to TRBD1 covers 7 bases. Germline loops: CDR1 KGHSH, CDR2 LQKENI. With 4 bases clipped from V and 9 bases from J, the junction kept 3 bases outside the gene matches. The CDR3 has 13 residues. CDR3 bases: TGTGCCAGCTCACTAGACAGGGTTTCACCCCTCCACTTT. The encoded protein is CASSLDRVSPLHF.

The chain uses TRBV2 and TRBJ2-1; weak D call: TRBD2 (7 bases). Trimming stripped 4 bases from V and 10 bases from J, with 17 bases between. CDR1 is SNHLY, CDR2 FYNNEI, per germline. CDR3 size: 14 residues. CDR3 bases: TGTGCCAGCAGTGTGAGGGGGGGGCCGGCCGAGCAGTTCTTC. Amino acid sequence: CASSVRGGPAEQFF.

The rearrangement joins TRBV5-4 to TRBJ2-1; 7 positions match TRBD1. CDR1 SGHNT and CDR2 YYREEE come from the germline V gene (reference sequence). Trimming removed 2 bases from V and 7 bases from J; junction bases left unmatched: 3. The CDR3 is 13 residues long. The CDR3 protein is CASSLRGPNEQFF. CDR3 in DNA: TGTGCCAGCAGCTTAAGGGGGCCTAATGAGCAGTTCTTC. Combining the CDR3 with reference TRBV5-4 and TRBJ2-1 gives the whole variable domain ETGVTQSPTHLIKTRGQQVTLRCSSQSGHNTVSWYQQALGQGPQFIFQYYREEENGRGNFPPRFSGLQFPNYSSELNVNALELDDSALYLCASSLRGPNEQFFGPGTRLTVL.

The chain employs TRBV28 and TRBJ2-4; tentative D call: TRBD1 (5 bases). Between the trimmed V and J ends, which lost 3 bases and 7 bases, there was a span of 7 bases. Germline assignment: CDR1 MDHEN and CDR2 SYDVKM. This CDR3 is built from 12 residues. CDR3 in amino acids: CASSLGRNIQYF. CDR3 coding DNA: TGTGCCAGCAGTTTGGGGCGGAACATTCAGTACTTC. Variable domain in full (rest from reference TRBV28 and TRBJ2-4): DVKVTQSSRYLVKRTGEKVFLECVQDMDHENMFWYRQDPGLGLRLIYFSYDVKMKEKGDIPEGYSVSREKKERFSLILESASTNQTSMYLCASSLGRNIQYFGAGTRLSVL.